This T cell receptor beta chain emerged from a study of OX40 agonist ivuxolimab in advanced cancers. Study at large: A male proportion of 82.7% was recorded, with mean age 60 years and range about 20 to 90.

General study findings and limits: Low clonal expansion, among the lowest seen, marked partial responders at 0.1-3.0 mg/kg. At doses 0.1 to 3.0 mg/kg, CD4+ and CD8+ clones expanded. Expanded clones belonging to CD8+ T cells outnumbered, on average, those of CD4+.

Note on this clone: The antigen is undetermined.

Produced via immunoSEQ multiplex PCR; TCRdb's table is partial and in-frame only. Of about 29,000 clones in the sample, roughly nine tenths were seen once. Sample: CD4+ or CD8+ T cells sorted from blood, taken in a trial of the OX40 agonist ivuxolimab. The TCR sequence derives from an adult with an advanced solid tumor such as melanoma, head and neck, liver or kidney cancer.

CDR3 sequence reads: CASSPGQSGWCCTF. The CDR3 DNA follows: TGTGCCAGCAGTCCTGGACAGTCGGGATGGTGTTGCACCTTC. The chain is built from TRBV6-5 and TRBJ1-2; tentatively, D is TRBD1 (6 bases). Germline V gene data show CDR1 as MNHEY and CDR2 as SVGAGI. The V and J ends lost 5 bases and 13 bases respectively, with 23 bases between them. This CDR3 region has 14 residues.